The rows below give T cell receptor beta chains drawn from one sample of a study of OX40 agonist ivuxolimab in advanced cancers. Assay: immunoSEQ multiplex PCR; the TCRdb copy retains only in-frame clones and omits some. The table includes about 75,000 clones, roughly 90% detected once. This specimen was CD4+ or CD8+ T cells sorted from blood, taken in a trial of the OX40 agonist ivuxolimab. Receptor source: an adult with an advanced solid tumor such as melanoma, head and neck, liver or kidney cancer. Both conserved end residues are trimmed from each CDR3.

8 | TRBJ1-3 | TRBV6-5 | ASRVDTIY
15 | TRBJ2-2 | TRBV4-1 | ASSQDTLRQGHGELF
14 | TRBJ2-2 | TRBV9 | ASSVDTGRATGELF
16 | TRBJ2-3 | TRBV27 | ASSPLSLKAGELDTQY
12 | TRBJ2-3 | TRBV6-1 | ASSGSGITDTQY
12 | TRBJ2-7 | TRBV7-6 | ASSLLAGEYEQY
12 | TRBJ2-7 | TRBV9 | ASSVDGQGYEQY
10 | TRBJ2-7 | TRBV14 | ASSQGLYEQY
13 | TRBJ1-6 | TRBV10-3 | AISESTGYNSPLH
13 | TRBJ1-2 | TRBV7-2 | ASSLFLAGVSGYT
11 | TRBJ1-1 | TRBV7-9 | ASSFHGQPEAF
13 | TRBJ1-5 | TRBV7-9 | ASSQEGGGNQPQH
14 | TRBJ1-5 | TRBV28 | ASSLEGQGNNQPQH
13 | TRBJ2-3 | TRBV15 | ATSRELGSTDTQY
12 | TRBJ1-3 | TRBV5-1 | ASSERGSRNTIY
13 | TRBJ1-4 | TRBV2 | ASRFYRGGDEKLF
15 | TRBJ2-2 | TRBV7-6 | ASSPRSRGTLAGELF
13 | TRBJ1-4 | TRBV28 | ASSIGGTGNEKLF
14 | TRBJ2-5 | TRBV5-1 | ASSLAPAGGQETQY
10 | TRBJ1-4 | TRBV27 | ASSTTNEKLF
12 | TRBJ1-4 | TRBV27 | ASSLMGLGEKLF
11 | TRBJ2-2 | TRBV28 | ASTEGRTGELF
14 | TRBJ2-3 | TRBV18 | ASSPRLAGGKDTQY
11 | TRBJ2-1 | TRBV10-2 | ASSLGGYNEQF
13 | TRBJ2-7 | TRBV29-1 | SVESPRGPRYEQY
10 | TRBJ1-3 | TRBV9 | ASSVAGNTIY
9 | TRBJ1-1 | TRBV19 | ASSRNTEAF
10 | TRBJ2-5 | TRBV30 | AWSVWPRDQY
8 | TRBJ2-1 | TRBV20-1 | SAKGDEQF
15 | TRBJ2-4 | TRBV12-5 | ASGLVLWGSAKNIQY
12 | TRBJ2-7 | TRBV30 | AWSKGVADYEQY
14 | TRBJ2-7 | TRBV4-2 | ASSQDPGLAGSEQY
12 | TRBJ1-2 | TRBV28 | ASSFDSLSRGYT
13 | TRBJ2-3 | TRBV2 | ASSERTGQTDTQY
13 | TRBJ2-2 | TRBV11-2 | ASSPARGNTGELF
11 | TRBJ2-7 | TRBV6-6 | ASRKRSSYEQY
12 | TRBJ1-2 | TRBV6-5 | ASSYSRGGGGYT
12 | TRBJ1-3 | TRBV30 | AFRGGRSGNTIY